This T cell receptor (beta chain) was sequenced during a study of blood T cell repertoires in COVID-19. Overall study: PBMCs, B-cell-depleted T cells, or T cells were the source of the cDNA or gDNA that made up the material.

V was pared by 10 bases and J by 4 bases, with 10 bases of the junction left unmatched. Germline CDR1 reads MDHEN; CDR2 reads SYDVKM. The CDR3 contains 13 residues. The protocol was immunoSEQ multiplex PCR, while the TCRdb copy is restricted to in-frame clones and leaves out a portion. The sample lists roughly 100,000 clones; 84% were seen once. Source material: peripheral blood. The chain links TRBV28 to TRBJ2-7; TRBD1 agrees at 7 bases. The clonotype comes from a man in his 60s with acute or convalescent COVID-19. The CDR3 protein is CAIEGAPKYEQYF. In DNA form, the CDR3 reads TGTGCCATCGAGGGGGCACCGAAATACGAGCAGTACTTC. Filled out from reference TRBV28 and TRBJ2-7, the complete variable domain reads DVKVTQSSRYLVKRTGEKVFLECVQDMDHENMFWYRQDPGLGLRLIYFSYDVKMKEKGDIPEGYSVSREKKERFSLILESASTNQTSMYLCAIEGAPKYEQYFGPGTRLTVT.